The 28 T cell receptor beta chains given below trace back to one sample, sequenced in a study of immune evolution from preneoplasia to lung adenocarcinoma. TCRdb's table, derived via immunoSEQ multiplex PCR, lists solely in-frame clones and lacks some. The table records some 41,000 clones, less than 80% of them present only once. Input material: FFPE invasive lung adenocarcinoma tissue. These receptors originate from a person in their sixties with lung adenocarcinoma.

The rearrangement links TRBV6-1 to TRBJ1-4; D ambiguous. The CDR3 totals 13 residues. Germline V gene sequence: CDR1 MNHNS, CDR2 SASEGT. Trimming took off 4 bases at V and 8 bases at J, with 11 bases between the two ends. CDR3 amino acids: CASSGAPREKLFF. DNA for the CDR3: TGTGCCAGCAGTGGGGCTCCCAGGGAAAAACTGTTTTTT.

The genes are TRBV6-6 and TRBJ1-1, with D possibly being TRBD1 (5 bases). CDR3 length: 13 amino acids. With 6 bases removed from V and 4 bases from J, the gap between germline ends came to 12 bases. Germline V gene data show CDR1 as MNHNY and CDR2 as SVGAGI (reference sequence). CDR3 sequence: CASRDTRSTEAFF. In DNA form, the CDR3 reads TGTGCCAGCAGGGACACCCGGAGCACTGAAGCTTTCTTT.

The rearrangement joins TRBV4-1 to TRBJ2-1, with D maybe TRBD1 (6 bases). The germline CDR1 and CDR2 sequences are MGHRA and YSYEKL. V lost 1 base and J lost 7, with 17 bases in between. The CDR3 totals 16 residues. The CDR3 here is CASSQGQDSLRNEQFF. The CDR3 region has the DNA TGCGCCAGCAGCCAAGGACAGGACAGCCTGCGGAATGAGCAGTTCTTC.

The chain uses TRBV11-2 and TRBJ2-5, with D possibly matching TRBD1 (6 bases). Trimming cost V 4 bases and J 4 bases, with 13 bases left between them. This CDR3 spans 14 amino acids. Germline V lookup: CDR1 SGHAT, CDR2 FQNNGV. Here the CDR3 reads CASSSIGGGETQYF. In DNA form, the CDR3 reads TGTGCCAGCAGCTCCATAGGGGGTGGAGAGACCCAGTACTTC.

The V and J genes are TRBV4-1 and TRBJ2-2, with D perhaps TRBD1 (6 bases). Trimming removed 0 bases at V and 7 bases at J, with 12 bases between. The CDR3 has 15 residues. CDR1 MGHRA and CDR2 YSYEKL come from the germline V gene. This CDR3 is CASSQEGQTGGELFF. Here the CDR3 DNA reads TGCGCCAGCAGCCAAGAGGGACAAACTGGCGGGGAGCTGTTTTTT.

The chain employs TRBV7-2 and TRBJ2-5, with 10 bases lining up with TRBD2. Germline V CDR1 and CDR2: SGHTA, FQGNSA. V dropped 5 bases and J dropped 5; count of bases not matched to a gene: 8. The CDR3 has 15 amino acids. DNA for the CDR3: TGTGCCAGCAGCCGCCGAGCGGGAGGGCGGGAGACCCAGTACTTC. This codes for CASSRRAGGRETQYF.

This clone has just a few counts. This rearrangement joins TRBV21-1 to TRBJ1-1. TRBV21-1 is designated a pseudogene. The CDR3 runs to 17 residues. CDR3 sequence (DNA): TGTGCCAGCAGCAAAGATTGGCAGCGACAAAGGGATCAAGAAGCTTTCTTT. Amino acid sequence: CASSKDWQRQRDQEAFF.

This chain connects TRBV2 to TRBJ2-2; D not certain. This CDR3 region has 12 residues. The V end was cut by 3 bases, the J end by 8 bases, with 7 bases between. Looked up from germline, CDR1 is SNHLY and CDR2 is FYNNEI. CDR3: CASSDPPGELFF. CDR3 in DNA: TGTGCCAGCAGTGACCCCCCGGGGGAGCTGTTTTTT.

The V call is TRBV5-4, the J call TRBJ2-1, with TRBD2 identical over 10 bases. Germline CDR1 is SGHNT and CDR2 is YYREEE (reference sequence). The V and J ends lost 0 bases and 7 bases, in that order; junction bases with no gene match: 7. The CDR3 spans 16 residues. The CDR3 is CASSLAPSGSRNEQFF. Here the CDR3 DNA reads TGTGCCAGCAGCTTGGCACCTAGCGGGAGTAGAAATGAGCAGTTCTTC.

The chain recombines TRBV28 with TRBJ1-2; D uncertain. The CDR3 length is 13 residues. Germline CDR1 and CDR2: MDHEN and SYDVKM. The V gene lost 6 bases and the J gene lost 0 bases, with 8 bases spanning the gap. The CDR3 DNA sequence: TGTGCCAGCAGCTTAACATCTAACTATGGCTACACCTTC. Amino acids: CASSLTSNYGYTF.

The chain carries TRBV2 and TRBJ1-5; maybe TRBD1 (6 bases). Germline-derived CDR1 and CDR2 are SNHLY and FYNNEI. The CDR3 is 15 residues long. Trimming cost V 6 bases and J 0 bases, with 12 bases left between them. DNA for the CDR3: TGTGCCAGCAGCTTCGGACAGCTTAGCAATCAGCCCCAGCATTTT. Its translation: CASSFGQLSNQPQHF. Filled out from reference TRBV2 and TRBJ1-5, the complete variable domain reads EPEVTQTPSHQVTQMGQEVILRCVPISNHLYFYWYRQILGQKVEFLVSFYNNEISEKSEIFDDQFSVERPDGSNFTLKIRSTKLEDSAMYFCASSFGQLSNQPQHFGDGTRLSIL.

The CDR3 DNA sequence: TGTGCCTGGAGTGTAAGGGGACTTATATCGGACTACGAGCAGTACTTC. This encodes CAWSVRGLISDYEQYF. This rearrangement joins TRBV30 to TRBJ2-7; perhaps TRBD2 as D (6 bases). The CDR3 has 16 residues. CDR1 is GTSNPN, CDR2 SVGIG, per germline (reference sequence). V was clipped by 0 bases and J by 3 bases, with 18 bases between them.

This chain uses TRBV29-1 with TRBJ2-2; 9 nucleotides align to TRBD1. The CDR3 spans 12 residues. Germline CDR1 SQVTM, CDR2 ANQGSEA. J was trimmed by 6 bases and V by 7 bases; bases with no gene match: 3. The CDR3 nucleotides are TGCAGCGCAAACAGGGGGCCCGGGGAGCTGTTTTTT. Translating it yields CSANRGPGELFF.

This clone has more than one count but fewer than ten. Written as DNA, the CDR3 is TGCAGCGCCTCCGGACTAGCGGGAGGTGGGGGGCCAAGGGAGACCCAGTACTTC. Its translation is CSASGLAGGGGPRETQYF. V usage is TRBV29-1 and J usage is TRBJ2-5, with 14 nucleotides matching TRBD2. The trim removed 7 bases at V and 5 bases at J, leaving 18 bases unmatched. There are 18 residues in the CDR3. In germline, CDR1 is SQVTM, CDR2 ANQGSEA.

This chain joins TRBV9 and TRBJ2-7; 9 bases line up with TRBD2. Germline CDR1 is SGDLS and CDR2 is YYNGEE. V lost 0 bases, J lost 6 bases, and 4 bases stayed unmatched. The CDR3 is made up of 14 amino acids. The CDR3 region is CASSVALAGSEQYF. The CDR3 region has the DNA TGTGCCAGCAGCGTAGCGCTAGCGGGGAGCGAGCAGTACTTC.

J is TRBJ2-1 and V is TRBV9; D unresolved. This CDR3 region has 14 residues. V lost 0 bases and J lost 10, with 14 bases in between. The germline V gene encodes CDR1 SGDLS and CDR2 YYNGEE. DNA of the CDR3: TGTGCCAGCAGCGTAGGACTCTCTAAAACAGAGCAGTTCTTC. This gives the protein CASSVGLSKTEQFF.

The DNA of the CDR3 is TGTGCCAGCTCACCACAACAGGGTTCAGAGACCCAGTACTTC. It translates to CASSPQQGSETQYF. V is TRBV18 and J is TRBJ2-5; a weak D match, TRBD1 (6 bases). The CDR3 runs to 14 residues. Per germline, CDR1 KGHSH and CDR2 LQKENI. V lost 1 base, J lost 4 bases, and 10 bases lay in between.

The V gene is TRBV2, the J gene TRBJ1-4, with D hard to call. Germline V gene sequence: CDR1 SNHLY, CDR2 FYNNEI. The V end lost 4 bases, the J end lost 7 bases, and 10 bases lay between the germline ends. The CDR3 extends over 13 amino acids. This chain's CDR3 is CASSGGEVEKLFF. In DNA form, the CDR3 reads TGTGCCAGCAGTGGTGGGGAGGTTGAAAAACTGTTTTTT.

The chain joins TRBV19 to TRBJ2-7; D tentatively reads TRBD1 or TRBD2 (5 bases each). CDR1 and CDR2 (germline): LNHDA, SQIVND (reference sequence). V lost 3 bases and J 0 bases, leaving 12 bases between the germline ends. This CDR3 spans 15 amino acids. The CDR3 protein is CASSIPGTGSYEQYF. The CDR3 bases are TGTGCCAGTAGTATCCCCGGGACGGGCTCCTACGAGCAGTACTTC.

Worth noting for this clone: An end of the junction differs from the germline gene, which may be a read error. This rearrangement joins TRBV2 to TRBJ2-7, with 11 bases fitting TRBD1. CDR1 and CDR2 (germline): SNHLY, FYNNEI. The CDR3 is 12 residues long. This CDR3 is CASSTRTGGRVF. As DNA, the CDR3 is TGTGCCAGCAGTACCAGGACAGGGGGCCGGGTATTC.

V and J are TRBV9 and TRBJ2-4, with D perhaps TRBD1 (6 bases). V gave up 6 bases and J gave up 5 bases, with 27 bases separating them. CDR3 length equals 18 residues. The germline gives CDR1 SGDLS, CDR2 YYNGEE. CDR3 sequence: CASNKGQGLSIKENIQYF. The CDR3 nucleotides are TGTGCCAGCAACAAGGGGCAGGGGCTTAGCATAAAGGAAAACATTCAGTACTTC.

V is TRBV28 and J is TRBJ2-7, with no clear D. Germline V gene lookup returns CDR1 MDHEN and CDR2 SYDVKM. Between the trimmed V and J ends, which lost 7 bases and 3 bases, there was a span of 19 bases. CDR3 size: 15 residues. The CDR3 bases are TGTGCCAGCACCCCCCGCGGCAGGCGTATCTACGAGCAGTACTTC. This sequence encodes CASTPRGRRIYEQYF.

This rearrangement joins TRBV7-9 to TRBJ1-5; no firm D call. Germline CDR1 SEHNR, CDR2 FQNEAQ (reference sequence). CDR3 length equals 12 residues. Deletions cut 5 bases from V and 6 bases from J, with 8 bases between. The CDR3 DNA reads TGTGCCAGCAGCCAGGTGGGTCAGCCCCAGCATTTT. It encodes CASSQVGQPQHF.

For the CDR3, the DNA is TGTGCCAGCAGTGCACAAATGGGAGCCTACAATGAGCAGTTCTTC. It codes for CASSAQMGAYNEQFF. The J gene is TRBJ2-1, the V gene TRBV2, with a tentative D call TRBD2 (5 bases). Trimming left V 4 bases short and J 2 bases short, with 12 bases between. The CDR3 has 15 residues. Germline loops: CDR1 SNHLY, CDR2 FYNNEI.

This sequence joins TRBV7-2 and TRBJ2-7; no firm D call. V was shortened by 4 bases and J by 7 bases, with 8 bases between the two germline ends. The CDR3 has 11 residues. The germline gives CDR1 SGHTA, CDR2 FQGNSA. For the CDR3, the DNA is TGTGCCAGCAGCTGGTTCGGGGAGCAGTACTTC. This gives the protein CASSWFGEQYF.

This clone has more than one count but fewer than ten. V usage is TRBV14 and J usage is TRBJ2-7, with 8 bases that match TRBD1. The CDR3 is 13 residues long. CDR1 is SGHDN, CDR2 FVKESK, per germline. J was trimmed by 5 bases and V by 6 bases; bases with no gene match: 6. The CDR3 coding sequence is TGTGCCAGCAGGCGGACAGGGCAACACGAGCAGTACTTC. Translated: CASRRTGQHEQYF.

The V and J genes are TRBV5-1 and TRBJ1-3, with D unclear. Germline CDR1 is SGHRS and CDR2 is YFSETQ. The V and J ends lost 2 bases and 1 base respectively, with 7 bases between them. This CDR3 region has 14 residues. The CDR3 protein is CASSFWSSGNTIYF. The CDR3 coding sequence is TGCGCCAGCAGCTTTTGGTCGTCTGGAAACACCATATATTTT.

The chain joins TRBV28 to TRBJ2-5, with D perhaps TRBD2 (7 bases). This CDR3 is 16 amino acids long. Germline V CDR1 and CDR2: MDHEN, SYDVKM. V was trimmed by 3 bases and J by 2 bases, leaving 16 bases between them. The CDR3 sequence is CASSFSGGDGQETQYF. The CDR3 region has the DNA TGTGCCAGCAGTTTCTCGGGGGGCGATGGGCAAGAGACCCAGTACTTC.